These 20 T cell receptor beta chains came from one sample sequenced in a study of OX40 agonist ivuxolimab in advanced cancers. TCRdb's copy holds only in-frame clones and misses some; the assay was immunoSEQ multiplex PCR. The sample includes approximately 20,000 clones, 88% of them seen just once. Sequencing used CD4+ or CD8+ T cells sorted from blood, obtained in a trial of the OX40 agonist ivuxolimab. The receptors stem from an adult with an advanced solid tumor such as melanoma, head and neck, liver or kidney cancer.

CDR3: CASSDEGQGGQPQHF. The CDR3 DNA reads TGTGCCAGCAGTGATGAGGGGCAGGGCGGTCAGCCCCAGCATTTT. The chain employs TRBV6-1 and TRBJ1-5; D perhaps matches TRBD1 (5 bases). V was clipped by 3 bases and J by 6 bases, with 15 bases between them. CDR3 length: 15 residues. Germline-derived CDR1 and CDR2 are MNHNS and SASEGT.

V and J are TRBV27 and TRBJ2-3; D is unresolved. The CDR3 is 15 amino acids. Germline values: CDR1 MNHEY, CDR2 SMNVEV (reference sequence). The V end lost 0 bases, the J end lost 4 bases, and 11 bases lay between the germline ends. The CDR3 DNA is TGTGCCAGCAGTTTATCGACGAGTTTTGCAGATACGCAGTATTTT. Translated, it gives CASSLSTSFADTQYF.

This chain uses TRBV27 with TRBJ2-7, with 7 bases lining up with TRBD1. CDR3 length equals 15 residues. Trimming cost V 0 bases and J 2 bases; bases outside gene matches: 4. Germline values: CDR1 MNHEY, CDR2 SMNVEV (reference sequence). This CDR3 reads CASSLSQGNPYEQYF. The DNA of the CDR3 is TGTGCCAGCAGTTTATCACAGGGGAACCCCTACGAGCAGTACTTC.

The chain combines TRBV10-3 with TRBJ2-1; D possibly corresponds to TRBD1 (6 bases). The V end lost 5 bases, the J end lost 2 bases, and 16 bases lay between the germline ends. Germline lookup yields CDR1 ENHRY and CDR2 SYGVKD. The CDR3 has 16 amino acids. The CDR3 protein is CAISHGQGPTYNEQFF. CDR3 DNA sequence: TGTGCCATCAGTCACGGGCAGGGGCCTACCTACAATGAGCAGTTCTTC.

This chain joins TRBV18 and TRBJ2-7; weak D call: TRBD2 (5 bases). Per the germline V gene, CDR1 is KGHSH and CDR2 is LQKENI. The V and J ends lost 5 bases and 0 bases respectively, with 14 bases between them. The CDR3 totals 15 residues. CDR3 amino acids: CASSFYPGSSYEQYF. The CDR3 DNA follows: TGTGCCAGCTCATTTTACCCGGGATCCTCCTACGAGCAGTACTTC.

This sequence joins TRBV15 and TRBJ1-5, with D possibly being TRBD1 (6 bases). From germline, CDR1 is LNHNV and CDR2 YYDKDF (reference sequence). CDR3 size: 15 residues. V lost 2 bases and J lost 1, with 9 bases in between. The CDR3, as DNA: TGTGCCACCAGCAGACACGGGGGCAGCAATCAGCCCCAGCATTTT. This sequence encodes CATSRHGGSNQPQHF.

This sequence joins TRBV5-1 and TRBJ2-1; 7 positions match TRBD1. Germline V gene sequence: CDR1 SGHRS, CDR2 YFSETQ. V trimming: 0 bases; J trimming: 1 base; junction bases outside the gene matches: 4. The CDR3 covers 16 residues. This CDR3 reads CASSLGRQGSYNEQFF. The CDR3 coding sequence is TGCGCCAGCAGCTTGGGGCGACAGGGTTCCTACAATGAGCAGTTCTTC.

V is TRBV6-5 and J is TRBJ2-1, with 8 bases matching TRBD1. The CDR3 contains 15 residues. Trimming cost V 5 bases and J 3 bases; bases outside gene matches: 6. Germline CDR1 reads MNHEY; CDR2 reads SVGAGI. CDR3: CASSPMDRVYNEQFF. The DNA for the CDR3 is TGTGCCAGCAGTCCCATGGACAGGGTCTACAATGAGCAGTTCTTC.

The chain combines TRBV19 with TRBJ2-5, with a weak D call TRBD2 (5 bases). The germline CDR1 and CDR2 sequences are LNHDA and SQIVND (reference sequence). The CDR3 is 13 residues long. Trimming cost V 6 bases and J 3 bases, with 11 bases left between them. CDR3 sequence (DNA): TGTGCCAGTAGCTCCGACGGGGAAGAGACCCAGTACTTC. Its protein is CASSSDGEETQYF.

This chain joins TRBV2 and TRBJ1-3; D is perhaps TRBD1 (5 bases). This CDR3 contains 15 residues. Germline assignment: CDR1 SNHLY and CDR2 FYNNEI. Between the trimmed V and J ends, which lost 7 bases and 0 bases, there was a span of 13 bases. CDR3: CASKGPLTSGNTIYF. For the CDR3, the DNA is TGTGCCAGCAAGGGGCCGCTTACCTCTGGAAACACCATATATTTT.

In its sample, this clone ranks as large. The CDR3 loop reads CASSLDSSYNEQFF. CDR3 nucleotide sequence: TGCGCCAGCAGCTTGGATAGCTCCTACAATGAGCAGTTCTTC. The chain employs TRBV5-1 and TRBJ2-1; D gene uncertain. Germline CDR1 reads SGHRS; CDR2 reads YFSETQ. Trimming shortened V by 0 bases and J by 0 bases, and 4 bases separated the two germline ends. CDR3 length: 14 amino acids.

Only a few counts were recorded for this clone. In nucleotides, the CDR3 is TGCGCCAGCAGCCACCTGCAAGGCACTACCCGAGAAGCTTTCTTT. This sequence encodes CASSHLQGTTREAFF. The chain carries TRBV4-1 and TRBJ1-1; D gene ambiguous. The germline CDR1 and CDR2 sequences are MGHRA and YSYEKL. Trimming stripped 3 bases from V and 8 bases from J, with 19 bases between. The CDR3 contains 15 residues.

The gene calls are TRBV4-1 and TRBJ2-7; no clear D gene. The germline V gene encodes CDR1 MGHRA and CDR2 YSYEKL. V was shortened by 0 bases and J by 2 bases, with 11 bases between the two germline ends. This CDR3 comprises 15 residues. The CDR3: CASSQESDRTYEQYF. DNA of the CDR3: TGCGCCAGCAGCCAAGAGAGTGACCGAACCTACGAGCAGTACTTC.

The gene calls are TRBV6-6 and TRBJ2-7; 7 bases fit TRBD1. Per the germline V gene, CDR1 is MNHNY and CDR2 is SVGAGI (reference sequence). The CDR3 contains 15 residues. J gave up 1 base and V 2 bases, and 5 bases lay outside the gene matches. CDR3 coding DNA: TGTGCCAGCAGTTACACCCCAGGGGGTTCCTACGAGCAGTACTTC. Residues: CASSYTPGGSYEQYF.

This chain uses TRBV6-4 with TRBJ1-4; D may be TRBD1 (5 bases). CDR1 is MRHNA, CDR2 SNTAGT, per germline. The CDR3 extends over 15 amino acids. Trimming removed 6 bases at V and 4 bases at J, with 15 bases between. The CDR3 loop is CASSSRTGGNEKLFF. The CDR3 DNA reads TGTGCCAGCAGCTCTCGGACCGGGGGTAATGAAAAACTGTTTTTT.

V is TRBV28 and J is TRBJ2-7; possibly TRBD2 for D (6 bases). Trimming took off 0 bases at V and 6 bases at J, with 12 bases between the two ends. The CDR3 runs 14 residues. CDR1 and CDR2 (germline): MDHEN, SYDVKM. The CDR3 DNA sequence: TGTGCCAGCAGTTTATGGACCGGGACTCCCGAGCAGTACTTC. It encodes CASSLWTGTPEQYF.

J is TRBJ2-1 and V is TRBV6-5; possibly TRBD2 for D (5 bases). The CDR3 length is 15 residues. Trimming took off 2 bases at V and 3 bases at J, with 11 bases between the two ends. Germline CDR1 is MNHEY and CDR2 is SVGAGI. The CDR3 bases are TGTGCCAGCAGTTACGGGCTGGGGAGCTACAATGAGCAGTTCTTC. Translated, it gives CASSYGLGSYNEQFF.

V is TRBV13 and J is TRBJ1-2; 7 positions match TRBD1. Losses at the gene ends were 5 bases for V and 8 bases for J; bases not matched to a gene: 14. This CDR3 comprises 15 residues. Germline V gene data show CDR1 as PRHDT and CDR2 as FYEKMQ (reference sequence). CDR3: CASSGTDRAPGGYTF. In nucleotides, the CDR3 is TGTGCCAGCAGCGGAACCGACAGGGCCCCGGGAGGCTACACCTTC.

The J gene is TRBJ1-2, the V gene TRBV6-5; tentatively, D is TRBD1 (6 bases). The V gene's germline CDR1 is MNHEY and CDR2 SVGAGI. CDR3 length equals 16 residues. Deletions cut 0 bases from V and 0 bases from J, with 11 bases between. CDR3 nucleotides: TGTGCCAGCAGTTACTCGAGAAGACAGGCTAACTATGGCTACACCTTC. This encodes CASSYSRRQANYGYTF.

The rearrangement links TRBV19 to TRBJ1-2; D is unresolved. Trimming removed 8 bases at V and 6 bases at J, with 19 bases between. The CDR3 has 14 amino acids. Germline V gene sequence: CDR1 LNHDA, CDR2 SQIVND (reference sequence). The CDR3 protein is CASGDWDLTDGYTF. The DNA of the CDR3 is TGTGCCAGTGGAGACTGGGATCTTACTGATGGCTACACCTTC.